The 26 T cell receptor beta chains given below trace back to one sample, sequenced in a study of T cell clones after liver transplantation. Repertoires were generated with immunoSEQ multiplex PCR, while TCRdb's copy carries only in-frame clones and drops some. The sample lists tens of thousands of clones; about 82% were seen once. The sequencing here drew on CD4+ T cells from blood, taken 46 months after liver transplant. These receptors all come from a human patient who received a liver transplant. Certain T cells may be donor cells from the graft.

V gene TRBV13 combines with J gene TRBJ2-7; 11 nucleotides line up with TRBD1. J lost 3 bases, V lost 4 bases, and 2 bases had no gene match. The CDR3 contains 14 residues. The germline gives CDR1 PRHDT, CDR2 FYEKMQ (reference sequence). CDR3 loop: CASSSGTGGYEQYF. The CDR3 bases are TGTGCCAGCAGCTCCGGGACAGGGGGCTACGAGCAGTACTTC.

This clone has a handful of counts. This chain joins TRBV10-2 and TRBJ2-3; 9 bases are shared with TRBD1. From germline, CDR1 is WSHSY and CDR2 SAAADI. The CDR3 sequence is 17 residues long. The ends lost 2 bases at V and 3 bases at J; junction bases unmatched: 9. CDR3: CASSEPSGQGLTDTQYF. In nucleotides, the CDR3 is TGCGCCAGCAGTGAGCCCTCGGGACAGGGTCTGACAGATACGCAGTATTTT.

The V and J genes are TRBV7-2 and TRBJ2-7; 11 bases line up with TRBD2. The germline CDR1 and CDR2 sequences are SGHTA and FQGNSA. CDR3 size: 17 residues. J gave up 0 bases and V 2 bases, and 6 bases lay outside the gene matches. CDR3 amino acids: CASSLRLAGGPSYEQYF. CDR3 DNA sequence: TGTGCCAGCAGCTTACGGCTAGCGGGAGGTCCCTCCTACGAGCAGTACTTC.

This rearrangement joins TRBV5-1 to TRBJ2-5; 10 nucleotides line up with TRBD2. J gave up 4 bases and V 4 bases, and 16 bases lay outside the gene matches. The CDR3 is 18 amino acids. Germline V CDR1 and CDR2: SGHRS, YFSETQ. The CDR3 is CASSRGGHLAGVAETQYF. CDR3 sequence (DNA): TGCGCCAGCAGCCGTGGGGGGCACCTAGCGGGAGTAGCAGAGACCCAGTACTTC.

This clone showed up just a few times. The chain couples TRBV29-1 to TRBJ2-3; 10 positions agree with TRBD2. The V and J ends lost 4 bases and 6 bases, in that order; junction bases with no gene match: 10. Germline V gene sequence: CDR1 SQVTM, CDR2 ANQGSEA. The CDR3 covers 15 residues. CDR3 in amino acids: CSVVGLAGDGDTQYF. DNA for the CDR3: TGCAGCGTTGTCGGTCTAGCGGGAGATGGGGATACGCAGTATTTT.

This clone was found once. The genes are TRBV4-1 and TRBJ1-3; D is perhaps TRBD1 (5 bases). Trimming took 2 bases from V and 3 from J, leaving 11 bases between them. The germline CDR1 and CDR2 sequences are MGHRA and YSYEKL. The CDR3 sequence is 15 residues long. CDR3 region: CASSQPAGIGNTIYF. The DNA of the CDR3 is TGCGCCAGCAGCCAACCCGCAGGGATTGGAAACACCATATATTTT.

J is TRBJ2-3 and V is TRBV18; TRBD2 matches 8 bases. This CDR3 is 16 amino acids long. The germline gives CDR1 KGHSH, CDR2 LQKENI. The J segment lost 5 bases and the V segment lost 4 bases, leaving 11 bases of the junction unmatched. The CDR3, as DNA: TGTGCCAGCTCACTCTTAGCGGGATCCGATGGAGATACGCAGTATTTT. Translation: CASSLLAGSDGDTQYF.

This clone has more than one count but fewer than ten. V gene TRBV2 combines with J gene TRBJ2-5; D is possibly TRBD2 (6 bases). The CDR3 totals 12 residues. CDR1 is SNHLY and CDR2 is FYNNEI in the germline V gene. The V end was cut by 7 bases, the J end by 5 bases, with 11 bases between. In DNA, the CDR3 is TGTGCCAGCAATGGAGGGTTGGAGACCCAGTACTTC. It yields the protein CASNGGLETQYF.

The chain couples TRBV30 to TRBJ1-3; D uncertain. The CDR3 covers 12 residues. The germline V and J ends were trimmed by 5 bases and 2 bases, with 7 bases remaining between them. Germline CDR1 is GTSNPN and CDR2 is SVGIG (reference sequence). This chain's CDR3 is CAWGPAGNTIYF. In DNA, the CDR3 is TGTGCCTGGGGTCCCGCTGGAAACACCATATATTTT.

This chain uses TRBV28 with TRBJ2-7, with 9 bases lining up with TRBD2. CDR1 is MDHEN and CDR2 is SYDVKM in the germline V gene. The CDR3 runs 13 residues. J lost 7 bases, V lost 3 bases, and 4 bases had no gene match. The CDR3 DNA is TGTGCCAGCAGTTTGGGCGGGAGGGTAGAGCAGTACTTC. Its protein product is CASSLGGRVEQYF.

The CDR3 protein is CASSVGLSSYNEQFF. The CDR3 DNA is TGTGCCAGCAGCGTAGGACTTAGCTCCTACAATGAGCAGTTCTTC. The chain uses TRBV9 and TRBJ2-1; D is uncertain. V was cut by 0 bases and J by 0 bases, with 7 bases left in between. This CDR3 comprises 15 residues. Germline V gene sequence: CDR1 SGDLS, CDR2 YYNGEE.

The chain links TRBV10-3 to TRBJ1-2; D is perhaps TRBD1 (6 bases). V was clipped by 0 bases and J by 2 bases, with 19 bases between them. Germline values: CDR1 ENHRY, CDR2 SYGVKD. The CDR3 totals 18 residues. The CDR3 reads CAISESFVWQGSNYGYTF. The CDR3, as DNA: TGTGCCATCAGTGAGTCATTTGTATGGCAGGGGTCCAACTATGGCTACACCTTC.

The V and J genes are TRBV19 and TRBJ1-5; weak D call: TRBD1 (6 bases). CDR1 and CDR2 from the germline V gene are LNHDA and SQIVND (reference sequence). V was shortened by 4 bases and J by 5 bases, with 18 bases between the two germline ends. The CDR3 is 16 amino acids. CDR3 region: CASSTFRGPRDQPQHF. DNA of the CDR3: TGTGCCAGTAGTACCTTCCGGGGGCCGCGGGATCAGCCCCAGCATTTT.

The chain has TRBV9 and TRBJ1-3; TRBD1 agrees at 10 bases. CDR1 and CDR2 from the germline V gene are SGDLS and YYNGEE. There are 15 residues in the CDR3. Trimming at V came to 0 bases and at J to 7 bases, leaving 4 bases not matched to a gene. The CDR3 DNA sequence: TGTGCCAGCAGCGTAGGGACAGGGGGTAAGAACACCATATATTTT. Translated: CASSVGTGGKNTIYF.

The CDR3 region is CASSAARLADRYNEQFF. The CDR3 bases are TGTGCCAGCAGTGCAGCCAGGCTAGCGGACCGATACAATGAGCAGTTCTTC. This rearrangement joins TRBV2 to TRBJ2-1; 7 positions match TRBD2. CDR3 size: 17 residues. V was pared by 4 bases and J by 4 bases, with 13 bases of the junction left unmatched. Germline V lookup: CDR1 SNHLY, CDR2 FYNNEI.

The chain uses TRBV4-3 and TRBJ2-3, with 9 bases lining up with TRBD1. After removal of 4 bases from V and 3 bases from J, the junction contained 2 bases not matched to a gene. Germline V lookup: CDR1 LGHNA, CDR2 YSLEER. The CDR3 contains 14 residues. The CDR3 spells CASSLDRGTDTQYF. CDR3 DNA sequence: TGCGCCAGCAGCCTCGACAGGGGGACAGATACGCAGTATTTT.

The chain is built from TRBV18 and TRBJ1-1; 7 nucleotides align to TRBD1. The CDR3 is made up of 16 amino acids. Germline values: CDR1 KGHSH, CDR2 LQKENI. Trimming cost V 4 bases and J 4 bases; bases outside gene matches: 12. DNA for the CDR3: TGTGCCAGCTCACGCCGGACAGGAGGGAAAGGCACTGAAGCTTTCTTT. It specifies CASSRRTGGKGTEAFF.

The rearrangement uses TRBV6-1 and TRBJ1-3; D is undetermined. There are 18 residues in the CDR3. In germline, CDR1 is MNHNS, CDR2 SASEGT. With 3 bases removed from V and 0 bases from J, the gap between germline ends came to 18 bases. Here the CDR3 DNA reads TGTGCCAGCAGTGATTTATTTTTTGGGCAGAGCTCTGGAAACACCATATATTTT. Residues: CASSDLFFGQSSGNTIYF.

This clone has a single count. The V and J genes are TRBV28 and TRBJ1-4, with D perhaps TRBD1 (6 bases). The CDR3 consists of 15 residues. V lost 6 bases and J lost 2, with 13 bases in between. From germline, CDR1 is MDHEN and CDR2 SYDVKM. In nucleotides, the CDR3 is TGTGCCAGCAGCCGTACAGGGACTACTAATGAAAAACTGTTTTTT. This sequence encodes CASSRTGTTNEKLFF.

This chain connects TRBV29-1 to TRBJ2-3; TRBD1 agrees at 8 bases. CDR3 length: 13 residues. The ends lost 6 bases at V and 3 bases at J; junction bases unmatched: 5. Germline loops: CDR1 SQVTM, CDR2 ANQGSEA. The CDR3, as DNA: TGCAGCGTCGGACAGGGATGGACAGATACGCAGTATTTT. Translated: CSVGQGWTDTQYF.

CDR3 region: CASRPLWEAGELFF. The CDR3 nucleotides read TGTGCCAGCAGACCCCTCTGGGAGGCCGGGGAGCTGTTTTTT. The V and J genes are TRBV11-2 and TRBJ2-2, with a possible D match to TRBD2 (6 bases). Germline V gene sequence: CDR1 SGHAT, CDR2 FQNNGV. V lost 6 bases and J lost 6, with 14 bases in between. The CDR3 consists of 14 residues.

V and J are TRBV5-1 and TRBJ2-1, with TRBD2 identical over 7 bases. V was pared by 4 bases and J by 3 bases, with 7 bases of the junction left unmatched. Per germline, CDR1 SGHRS and CDR2 YFSETQ. The CDR3 runs to 15 residues. In DNA form, the CDR3 reads TGCGCCAGCAGCGAGTTATCGGGAGGCTACAATGAGCAGTTCTTC. It translates to CASSELSGGYNEQFF.

This chain connects TRBV18 to TRBJ1-5, with D uncertain. The CDR3 contains 14 residues. V lost 6 bases, J lost 0 bases, and 9 bases lay in between. Looked up from germline, CDR1 is KGHSH and CDR2 is LQKENI. The chain's CDR3 is CASSLLDSNQPQHF. The CDR3 DNA reads as TGTGCCAGCTCGCTTCTAGATAGCAATCAGCCCCAGCATTTT.

This sequence joins TRBV11-1 and TRBJ2-1, with D unclear. Germline CDR1 SGHAT, CDR2 FQDESV (reference sequence). V lost 2 bases to trimming and J lost 4 bases, with 12 bases between them. The CDR3 length is 15 residues. For the CDR3, the DNA is TGTGCCAGCAGCTTAATGAGCGCCACATACAATGAGCAGTTCTTC. Translating it yields CASSLMSATYNEQFF.

This clone was seen a handful of times. The chain has TRBV5-6 and TRBJ2-1; 7 bases match TRBD2. J was trimmed by 0 bases and V by 3 bases; bases with no gene match: 6. The CDR3 runs 16 residues. CDR1 is SGHDT, CDR2 YYEEEE, per germline. The CDR3: CASSSILAASYNEQFF. The CDR3, as DNA: TGTGCCAGCAGCTCTATTCTAGCGGCCTCCTACAATGAGCAGTTCTTC.

The chain carries TRBV19 and TRBJ2-2, with 10 bases matching TRBD2. The CDR3 covers 15 residues. With 6 bases clipped from V and 6 bases from J, the junction kept 7 bases outside the gene matches. Germline loops: CDR1 LNHDA, CDR2 SQIVND (reference sequence). CDR3 protein: CASSMLAGDPGELFF. The CDR3 DNA reads as TGTGCCAGTAGCATGCTAGCGGGAGACCCCGGGGAGCTGTTTTTT.